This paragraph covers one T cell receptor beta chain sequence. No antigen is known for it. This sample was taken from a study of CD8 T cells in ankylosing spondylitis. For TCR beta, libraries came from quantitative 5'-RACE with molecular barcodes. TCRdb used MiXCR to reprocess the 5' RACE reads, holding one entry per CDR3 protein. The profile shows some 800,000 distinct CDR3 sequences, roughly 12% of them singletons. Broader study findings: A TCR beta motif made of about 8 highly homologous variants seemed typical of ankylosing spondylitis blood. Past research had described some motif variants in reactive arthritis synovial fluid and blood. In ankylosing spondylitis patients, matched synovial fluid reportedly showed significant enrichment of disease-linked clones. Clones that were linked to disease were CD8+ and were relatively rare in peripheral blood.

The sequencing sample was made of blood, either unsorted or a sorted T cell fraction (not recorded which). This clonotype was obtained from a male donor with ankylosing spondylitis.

The CDR3, as DNA: TGTGCCAGCAGTGCTGGGCGGATGAACACCGGGGAGCTGTTTTTT. Amino acids: CASSAGRMNTGELFF. This chain uses TRBV2 with TRBJ2-2; unclear D gene. The CDR3 has 15 amino acids. V lost 4 bases and J lost 1, with 10 bases in between. Germline V gene data show CDR1 as SNHLY and CDR2 as FYNNEI.